The T cell receptor beta chain under discussion was sequenced for a study of cytomegalovirus exposure and HLA in healthy donors (dated 2017 in TCRdb). With respect to the entire study: According to an earlier analysis of a few hundred of the donors, roughly 180 million T cells yielded 90 million to 140 million unique TCR beta sequences and more than 250 Gb of sequence data. To predict cytomegalovirus infection status, the study brought together high-throughput TCR immunosequencing, statistical association of individual TCRs with disease status, and machine learning. Typing coverage differed by locus: A, B, C, DRB1 and DQB1 were typed in roughly 629-630 donors, DQA1 in 522, DPA1 in roughly 590, and DPB1 in 400 to 490. HLA typing included class I and class II loci at four-digit resolution. The study aimed to test whether signatures of past pathogen exposure could be identified by cataloging public T cell receptors. Donor age, sex, ethnicity and CMV serostatus were compiled alongside the repertoire data. On average, around 240,000 unique TCR beta nucleotide sequences were sequenced per donor among roughly 430 genotyped donors of the cohort, with 15% to 20% of those sequences being non-productive. The study used immunosequencing to profile the T cell repertoires of approximately 650 subjects and linked those repertoires to cytomegalovirus serostatus. A later analysis re-examined previously published TCR beta repertoires from roughly 720 donors and added high-resolution HLA genotyping to investigate patterns of TCR occurrence. The later analysis used no new phenotypic data to find candidate immune exposures, relying instead on TCR beta sequences and their occurrence across donors. Five DR-DQ haplotypes were treated as single units for association and clustering because of strong linkage in the cohort. In a later genetic analysis, genome-wide SNP genotypes for about 65% of the 666 donors were used, and that subset was treated as a discovery cohort. To decide whether each TCR beta V gene segment behaved as functional or pseudogenic, an earlier analysis of 587 of the donors relied on high-throughput TCR beta sequencing. Every discovery cohort repertoire had been produced on one sequencing platform. About 300 gigabases of sequencing data and approximately 93 million unique TCR sequences were included in an early release covering 500 to 750 HLA-typed donors. Besides the first cohort of some 670 subjects, a separate validation cohort made up of over a hundred different subjects was used. Of the 300 to 500 genotyped donors, roughly 80% were placed in the genetic ancestry cluster associated with self-reported Caucasian donors. The study at large found these results: In a later analysis, several top co-occurrence clusters were reported to appear linked to parvovirus B19, influenza, CMV and Epstein-Barr virus. V-gene and J-gene trimming of TCR beta chains was associated with a missense DCLRE1C variant in a later genetic analysis, and the association was replicated in an independent cohort. CMV serostatus was the only immune exposure information available for the cohort. In a later genetic analysis, fewer N-insertions in productive TCRs were reported among donors in an Asian-associated ancestry cluster than the approximately 710-donor mean. The earlier analysis of 450 to 700 of the donors excluded roughly 17 rarely observed V segments, including chromosome 9 orphons, because counts were too low. The classifier was reported to diagnose cytomegalovirus status with high specificity and sensitivity in both the original and validation cohorts. Three of the identified cytomegalovirus-associated TCR beta chains were confirmed in vitro to be specific for cytomegalovirus antigens. Because HLA typing was missing for some donors at each locus, association tests included only the typed subset. A group of highly shared sequence variants was considered likely to be a technical artifact of the sequencing pipeline. A later analysis found that most CMV-associated TCR beta chains appeared HLA-restricted, with HLA associations seemingly driven largely by CMV exposure. The 87-base-pair reads could not distinguish some IMGT-functional V segments, including TRBV6-2 and TRBV6-3, so those segments were excluded. It was suggested by the authors that the approach could potentially be generalized to other disease states and immunological phenotypes. Specific HLA alleles were associated with around 18,000 TCR beta sequences at a false discovery rate of 0.05 in a later analysis. A total of about 180 TCR beta chains were listed by the study as associated with cytomegalovirus. According to a later analysis, TCR association rates differed among HLA loci, with DRB1 alleles showing the most associated TCRs and HLA-C alleles showing the fewest. In this cohort, only TCR beta chains were sequenced, and detectable features were limited by the absence of alpha or paired-chain data. Sequencing depth was assumed to be roughly uniform across donors in the presence/absence analyses, though that assumption may not hold. Compared with equally common non-associated chains, HLA-associated TCR beta chains in a later analysis were more clonally expanded and had lower generation probabilities. Correlated functional status among segregating V segments might reflect linkage disequilibrium, but an unknown experimental factor could not be ruled out. While some public TCRs were present in many individuals, most TCR sequences turned up only very rarely across donors. When HLA alleles, especially DR and DQ, strongly co-occurred, attributing TCR associations to individual alleles was difficult. In an earlier analysis of fewer than 750 of the donors, most TCR beta V segments were observed in productive rearrangements about 87% or about 30% of the time, broadly matching IMGT annotations. A further reported finding was that TCR beta sequences accurately predicted the HLA-A and HLA-B alleles for most subjects in the first cohort.

Libraries were made using the immunoSEQ multiplex PCR assay. A mixture of 60 forward primers for TCR Vbeta segments and 13 reverse primers for TCR Jbeta segments was used in the multiplex PCR. The CDR3 region of rearranged TCR beta genes was amplified from genomic DNA by a multiplex PCR assay. The amplified TCR beta libraries were sequenced on the Illumina HiSeq System as 87-base-pair reads. The authors processed their data as follows. A later analysis counted approximately 74 million unique TCR beta chains across the 600 to 850 repertoires, and some 11 million of these chains were shared by at least two donors. A nearest-neighbor algorithm error-corrected the raw reads and collapsed the reads into unique sequences, merging closely related sequences to remove PCR and sequencing errors. Alignment of CDR3 sequences to IMGT reference sequences was used to assign V, D and J gene segments. Each retained sequence needed at least a six-nucleotide match to both a V gene segment and a J gene segment. Rearrangements were classified as productive when the CDR3 lacked stop codons and remained in frame with V and J, and all other rearrangements were classified as non-productive. CDR3 was defined according to IMGT convention as the region running from the second conserved V-encoded cysteine to the conserved J-encoded phenylalanine. Sequences without an unambiguous match to a single V gene segment were excluded from the earlier analysis of approximately 560 of the donors. In an earlier analysis of more than 500 of the donors, a V segment was called functional when productive rearrangements were above 56.7%, and segregating when the standard deviation between donors exceeded 5%. A statistical classification framework was built for diagnosing cytomegalovirus status from the catalog of TCR beta chain sequences. In a later analysis, V and J genes were assigned by comparing TCR nucleotide sequences against IMGT/GENE-DB human TR gene sequences. Using the TCRdist pipeline, a later analysis assigned CDR3 sequences along with most-parsimonious VDJ recombination scenarios. In a later analysis, each TCR beta chain was defined by its CDR3 amino acid sequence together with its V-gene family, and reads without a unique V-gene family were excluded. A later analysis removed 450 to 600 highly shared, low-generation-probability nucleotide sequences to deal with suspected cross-contamination and a sequencing artifact. A later analysis calculated a clonal expansion index for each public chain from normalized within-repertoire ranks of inferred template counts. In a later analysis, generation probabilities were computed using a VDJ recombination model fitted to out-of-frame rearrangements, and the results were checked against IGoR. Hypergeometric tests were used in a later analysis to score TCR-TCR, TCR-HLA and TCR-CMV co-occurrence, with a repertoire-size bias correction applied to the TCR pairs. A later analysis estimated false discovery rates by permuting HLA or CMV assignments 20 times. A later analysis grouped co-occurring TCRs with DBSCAN, adding TCRdist sequence similarity when clustering within HLA-allele-positive subsets. Repertoires with fewer than 30,000 or more than 120,000 public chains, plus five repertoires with anomalous nucleotide sharing, were excluded from co-occurrence clustering. TCRdb stores this immuneACCESS table with in-frame sequences only. Part of the clones is absent; in the studies checked, under half of the shortfall reflects unresolved V genes, and no reason is known for the rest. V, J and clone size reflect that table, while D and trimming were determined from the DNA. The sample table shows 100,000 to 120,000 clones, and around 79% are seen once. The ten largest clones capture 1.3% of the sample.

CDR1 and CDR2 (GTSNPN, SVGIG) derive from the germline V gene (reference sequence). V is pruned by 3 bases and J by 5 bases, leaving 11 bases of the junction without a gene match. Spanning cysteine to phenylalanine, the CDR3 consists of 16 amino acids. The sequence is cut down to CDR3 DNA, 48 bases in frame from base 1. The cohort comprised under 700 healthy bone marrow donors. Cohort members were all nominally healthy when sampled, although unrecorded immune exposures were likely present. The donor was CMV seronegative and belonged to the group of 350 or so seronegative cohort members. Every donor gave a peripheral blood sample, and the peripheral blood mononuclear cells from that sample were used for TCR beta sequencing. Genomic DNA was extracted from the blood cell samples with the Qiagen DNeasy Blood Extraction Kit. In the case of this clone: The target of this receptor is not known. Base qualities are not at hand, and no much larger clone is one base apart.

The TCR originated in a woman aged 25 to 39 in good health and CMV-seronegative. Sequencing was done on a sample of PBMCs. This receptor chain uses TRBV30 and TRBJ2-2; TRBD2 matches 8 bases in the middle. The DNA sequence follows: TGTGCCTGGAGGCCGCCGGGGGGGCGCGGGACCGGGGAGCTGTTTTTT. This translates into CAWRPPGGRGTGELFF. With all but the CDR3 taken from the reference TRBV30 and TRBJ2-2 genes, the full variable domain is: SQTIHQWPATLVQPVGSPLSLECTVEGTSNPNLYWYRQAAGRGLQLLFYSVGIGQISSEVPQNLSASRPQDRQFILSSKKLLLSDSGFYLCAWRPPGGRGTGELFFGEGSRLTVL.